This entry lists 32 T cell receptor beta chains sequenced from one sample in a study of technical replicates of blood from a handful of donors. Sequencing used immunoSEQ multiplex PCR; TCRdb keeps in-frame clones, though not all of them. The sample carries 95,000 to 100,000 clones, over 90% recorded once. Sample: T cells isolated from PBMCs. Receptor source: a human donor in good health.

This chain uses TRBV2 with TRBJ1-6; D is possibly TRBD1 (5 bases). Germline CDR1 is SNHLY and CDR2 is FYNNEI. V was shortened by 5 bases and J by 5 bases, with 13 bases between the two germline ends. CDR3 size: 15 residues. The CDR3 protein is CASSTLGVDNSPLHF. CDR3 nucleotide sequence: TGTGCCAGCAGTACGTTAGGGGTTGATAATTCACCCCTCCACTTT.

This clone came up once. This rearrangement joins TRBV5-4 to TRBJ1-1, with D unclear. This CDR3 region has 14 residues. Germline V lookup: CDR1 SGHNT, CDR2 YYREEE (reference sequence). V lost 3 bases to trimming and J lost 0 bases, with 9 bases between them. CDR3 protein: CASSSRDMNTEAFF. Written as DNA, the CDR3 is TGTGCCAGCAGCTCACGCGATATGAACACTGAAGCTTTCTTT. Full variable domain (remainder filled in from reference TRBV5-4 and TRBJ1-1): ETGVTQSPTHLIKTRGQQVTLRCSSQSGHNTVSWYQQALGQGPQFIFQYYREEENGRGNFPPRFSGLQFPNYSSELNVNALELDDSALYLCASSSRDMNTEAFFGQGTRLTVV.

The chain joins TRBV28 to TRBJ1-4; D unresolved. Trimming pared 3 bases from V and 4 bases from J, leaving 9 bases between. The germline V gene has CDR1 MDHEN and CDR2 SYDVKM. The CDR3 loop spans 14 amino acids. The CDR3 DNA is TGTGCCAGCAGTTTGCCCAGATTTAATGAAAAACTGTTTTTT. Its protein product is CASSLPRFNEKLFF.

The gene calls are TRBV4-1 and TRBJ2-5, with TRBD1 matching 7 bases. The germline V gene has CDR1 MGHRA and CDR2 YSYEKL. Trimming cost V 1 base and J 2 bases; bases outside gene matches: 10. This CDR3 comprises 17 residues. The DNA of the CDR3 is TGCGCCAGCAGCCAAGGGGGTAAAGGGGGCCCGCAAGAGACCCAGTACTTC. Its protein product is CASSQGGKGGPQETQYF.

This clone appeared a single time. The CDR3 is CASSKGAGSNQPQHF. The CDR3 DNA sequence: TGTGCCAGCAGCAAGGGGGCGGGAAGCAATCAGCCCCAGCATTTT. This chain uses TRBV25-1 with TRBJ1-5, with 7 nucleotides matching TRBD1. J was trimmed by 1 base and V by 6 bases; bases with no gene match: 6. Germline values: CDR1 MGHDK, CDR2 SYGVNS. This CDR3 is built from 15 residues.

The CDR3 here is CASSMLPGLTYGYTF. In DNA, the CDR3 is TGCGCCAGCAGCATGTTACCGGGACTGACCTATGGCTACACCTTC. The chain combines TRBV5-1 with TRBJ1-2; D perhaps matches TRBD1 (5 bases). The V gene's germline CDR1 is SGHRS and CDR2 YFSETQ. The CDR3 has 15 amino acids. V was trimmed by 4 bases and J by 4 bases, leaving 17 bases between them. Full variable domain (missing parts from reference TRBV5-1 and TRBJ1-2): KAGVTQTPRYLIKTRGQQVTLSCSPISGHRSVSWYQQTPGQGLQFLFEYFSETQRNKGNFPGRFSGRQFSNSRSEMNVSTLELGDSALYLCASSMLPGLTYGYTFGSGTRLTVV.

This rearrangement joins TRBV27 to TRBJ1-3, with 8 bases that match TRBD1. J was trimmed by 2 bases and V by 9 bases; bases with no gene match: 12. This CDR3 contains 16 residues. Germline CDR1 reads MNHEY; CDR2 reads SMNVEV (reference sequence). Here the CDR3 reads CASQQTGGSAGNTIYF. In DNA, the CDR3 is TGTGCCAGTCAACAAACAGGGGGTTCGGCTGGAAACACCATATATTTT.

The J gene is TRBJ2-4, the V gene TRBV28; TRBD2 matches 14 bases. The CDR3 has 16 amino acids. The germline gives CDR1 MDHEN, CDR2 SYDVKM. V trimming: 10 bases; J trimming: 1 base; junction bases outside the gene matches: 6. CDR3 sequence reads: CAIGTSGRSAKNIQYF. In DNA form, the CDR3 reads TGTGCCATCGGGACTAGCGGGAGATCTGCCAAAAACATTCAGTACTTC.

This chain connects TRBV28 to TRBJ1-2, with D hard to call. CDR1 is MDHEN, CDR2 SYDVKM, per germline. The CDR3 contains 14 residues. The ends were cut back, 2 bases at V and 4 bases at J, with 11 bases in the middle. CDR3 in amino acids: CASSLNGQLYGYTF. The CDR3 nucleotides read TGTGCCAGCAGTTTAAATGGGCAGCTCTATGGCTACACCTTC.

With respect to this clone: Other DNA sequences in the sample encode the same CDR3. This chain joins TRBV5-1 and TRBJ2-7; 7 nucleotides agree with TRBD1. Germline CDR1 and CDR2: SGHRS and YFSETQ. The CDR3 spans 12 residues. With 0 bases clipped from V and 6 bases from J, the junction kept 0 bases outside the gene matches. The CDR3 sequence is CASSLAGGEQYF. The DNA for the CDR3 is TGCGCCAGCAGCTTGGCAGGGGGCGAGCAGTACTTC.

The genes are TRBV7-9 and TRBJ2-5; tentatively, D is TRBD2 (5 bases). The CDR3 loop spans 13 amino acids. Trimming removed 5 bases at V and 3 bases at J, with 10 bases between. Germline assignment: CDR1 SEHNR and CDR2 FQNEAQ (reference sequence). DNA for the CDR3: TGTGCCAGCAGCAGAGCGGAAGAAGAGACCCAGTACTTC. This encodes CASSRAEEETQYF.

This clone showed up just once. This CDR3 is CASSFRITGYGQPQHF. CDR3 DNA sequence: TGTGCCAGCAGCTTCCGTATAACAGGGTATGGGCAGCCCCAGCATTTT. The rearrangement uses TRBV5-8 and TRBJ1-5; a possible D gene is TRBD1 (6 bases). Per the germline V gene, CDR1 is SGHTS and CDR2 is YDEGEE. CDR3 length equals 16 residues. V was pared by 2 bases and J by 7 bases, with 19 bases between.

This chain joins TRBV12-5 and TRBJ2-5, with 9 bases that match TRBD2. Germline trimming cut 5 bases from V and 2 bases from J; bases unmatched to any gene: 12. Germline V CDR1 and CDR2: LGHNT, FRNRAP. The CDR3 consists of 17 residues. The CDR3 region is CASGPPGSGGPQETQYF. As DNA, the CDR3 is TGTGCTAGTGGTCCCCCGGGGAGCGGGGGGCCTCAAGAGACCCAGTACTTC.

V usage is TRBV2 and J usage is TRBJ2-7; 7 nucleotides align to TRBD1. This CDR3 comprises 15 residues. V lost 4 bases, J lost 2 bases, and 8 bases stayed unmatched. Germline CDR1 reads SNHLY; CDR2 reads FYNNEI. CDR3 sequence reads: CASSGLPGQTYEQYF. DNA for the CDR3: TGTGCCAGCAGTGGACTTCCGGGACAGACCTACGAGCAGTACTTC. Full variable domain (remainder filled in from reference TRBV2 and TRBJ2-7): EPEVTQTPSHQVTQMGQEVILRCVPISNHLYFYWYRQILGQKVEFLVSFYNNEISEKSEIFDDQFSVERPDGSNFTLKIRSTKLEDSAMYFCASSGLPGQTYEQYFGPGTRLTVT.

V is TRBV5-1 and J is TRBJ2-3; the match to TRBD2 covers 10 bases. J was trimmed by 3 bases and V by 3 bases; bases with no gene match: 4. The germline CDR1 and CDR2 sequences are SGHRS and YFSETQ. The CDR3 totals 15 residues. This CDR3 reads CASSSGTSVTDTQYF. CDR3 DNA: TGCGCCAGCAGCTCCGGGACTAGCGTTACAGATACGCAGTATTTT.

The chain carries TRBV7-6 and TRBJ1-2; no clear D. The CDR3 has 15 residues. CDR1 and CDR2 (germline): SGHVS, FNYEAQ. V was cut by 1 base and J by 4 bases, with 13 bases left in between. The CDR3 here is CASSLDSNSFYGYTF. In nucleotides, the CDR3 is TGTGCCAGCAGCTTAGACAGCAATTCTTTCTATGGCTACACCTTC.

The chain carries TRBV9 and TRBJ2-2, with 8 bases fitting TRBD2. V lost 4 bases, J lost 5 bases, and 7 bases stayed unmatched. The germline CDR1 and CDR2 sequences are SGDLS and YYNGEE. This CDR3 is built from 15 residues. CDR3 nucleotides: TGTGCCAGCAGCCCGGTAGCGGGGAATACCGGGGAGCTGTTTTTT. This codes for CASSPVAGNTGELFF. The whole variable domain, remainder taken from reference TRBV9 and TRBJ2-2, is DSGVTQTPKHLITATGQRVTLRCSPRSGDLSVYWYQQSLDQGLQFLIQYYNGEERAKGNILERFSAQQFPDLHSELNLSSLELGDSALYFCASSPVAGNTGELFFGEGSRLTVL.

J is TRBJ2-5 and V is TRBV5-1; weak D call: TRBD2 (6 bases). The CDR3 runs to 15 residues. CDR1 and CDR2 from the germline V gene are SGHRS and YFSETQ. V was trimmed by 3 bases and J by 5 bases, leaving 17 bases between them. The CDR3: CASSSGSLAGETQYF. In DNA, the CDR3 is TGCGCCAGCAGCTCTGGGTCACTAGCCGGTGAGACCCAGTACTTC.

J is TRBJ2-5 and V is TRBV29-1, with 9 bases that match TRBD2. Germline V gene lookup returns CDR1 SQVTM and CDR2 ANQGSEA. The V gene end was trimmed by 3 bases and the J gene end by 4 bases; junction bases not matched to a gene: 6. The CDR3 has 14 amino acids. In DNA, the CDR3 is TGCAGCGTTGAGGTAGCGGGAGATTTAGAGACCCAGTACTTC. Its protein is CSVEVAGDLETQYF.

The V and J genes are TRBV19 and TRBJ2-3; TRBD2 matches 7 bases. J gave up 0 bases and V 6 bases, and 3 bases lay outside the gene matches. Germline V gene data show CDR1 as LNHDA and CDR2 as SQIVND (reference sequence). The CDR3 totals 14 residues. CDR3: CASRGGGSTDTQYF. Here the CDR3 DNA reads TGTGCCAGTAGAGGCGGGGGAAGCACAGATACGCAGTATTTT.

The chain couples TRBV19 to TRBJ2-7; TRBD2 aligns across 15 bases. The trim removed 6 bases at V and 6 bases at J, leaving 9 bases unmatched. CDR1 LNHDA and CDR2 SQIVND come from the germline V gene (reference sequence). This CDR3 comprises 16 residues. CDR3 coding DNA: TGTGCCAGTAGCCAGGGACTAGCGGGAGGTAGGGCCGAGCAGTACTTC. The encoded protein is CASSQGLAGGRAEQYF.

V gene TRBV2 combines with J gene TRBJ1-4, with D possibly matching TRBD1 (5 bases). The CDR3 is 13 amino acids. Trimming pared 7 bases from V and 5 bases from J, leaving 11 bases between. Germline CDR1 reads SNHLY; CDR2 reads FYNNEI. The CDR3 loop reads CASKLTENEKLFF. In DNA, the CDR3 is TGTGCCAGCAAATTGACAGAGAATGAAAAACTGTTTTTT.

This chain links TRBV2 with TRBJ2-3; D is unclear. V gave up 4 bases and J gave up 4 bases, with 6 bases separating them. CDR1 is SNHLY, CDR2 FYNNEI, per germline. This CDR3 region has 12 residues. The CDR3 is CASSVEADTQYF. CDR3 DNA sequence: TGTGCCAGCAGTGTAGAAGCAGATACGCAGTATTTT.

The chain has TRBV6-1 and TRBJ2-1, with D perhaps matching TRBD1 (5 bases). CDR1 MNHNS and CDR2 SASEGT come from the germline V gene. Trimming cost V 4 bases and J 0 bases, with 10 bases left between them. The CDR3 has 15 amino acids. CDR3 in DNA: TGTGCCAGCAGTGGGGGCAGAAGCTCCTACAATGAGCAGTTCTTC. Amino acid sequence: CASSGGRSSYNEQFF.

CDR3: CASRAGTGPSYEQYF. CDR3 sequence (DNA): TGTGCCAGTAGGGCCGGCACAGGACCATCCTACGAGCAGTACTTC. The chain carries TRBV19 and TRBJ2-7; possible D gene TRBD1, 5 bases. V lost 6 bases and J lost 1, with 16 bases in between. This CDR3 is 15 amino acids long. Germline CDR1 LNHDA, CDR2 SQIVND (reference sequence).

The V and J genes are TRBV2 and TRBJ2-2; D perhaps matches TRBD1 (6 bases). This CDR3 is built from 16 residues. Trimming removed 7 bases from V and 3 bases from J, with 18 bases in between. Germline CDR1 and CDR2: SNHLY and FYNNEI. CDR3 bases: TGTGCCAGCATAAGTTGGCAGGGGTCCCACACCGGGGAGCTGTTTTTT. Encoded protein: CASISWQGSHTGELFF.

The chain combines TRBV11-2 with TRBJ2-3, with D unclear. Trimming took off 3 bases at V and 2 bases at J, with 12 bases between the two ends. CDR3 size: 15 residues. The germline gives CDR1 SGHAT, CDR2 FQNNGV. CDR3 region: CASSFNPQITDTQYF. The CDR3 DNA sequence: TGTGCCAGCAGCTTCAATCCGCAGATCACAGATACGCAGTATTTT.

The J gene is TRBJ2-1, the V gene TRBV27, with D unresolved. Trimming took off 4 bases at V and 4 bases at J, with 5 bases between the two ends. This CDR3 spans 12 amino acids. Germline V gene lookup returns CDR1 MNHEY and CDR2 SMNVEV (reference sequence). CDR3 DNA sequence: TGTGCCAGCAGTTCCCAGTACAATGAGCAGTTCTTC. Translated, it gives CASSSQYNEQFF.

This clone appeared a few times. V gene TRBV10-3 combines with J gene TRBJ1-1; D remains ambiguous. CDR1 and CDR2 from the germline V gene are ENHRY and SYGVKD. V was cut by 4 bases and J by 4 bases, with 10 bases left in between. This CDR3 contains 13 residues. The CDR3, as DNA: TGTGCCATCAGTGTTGGGGAGGTCACTGAAGCTTTCTTT. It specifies CAISVGEVTEAFF.

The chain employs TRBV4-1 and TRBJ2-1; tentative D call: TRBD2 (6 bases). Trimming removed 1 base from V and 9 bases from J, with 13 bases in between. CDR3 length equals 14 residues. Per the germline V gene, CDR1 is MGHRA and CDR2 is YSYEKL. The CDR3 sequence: CASSQVEGFGEQFF. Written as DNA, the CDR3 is TGCGCCAGCAGCCAAGTGGAGGGATTCGGTGAGCAGTTCTTC.

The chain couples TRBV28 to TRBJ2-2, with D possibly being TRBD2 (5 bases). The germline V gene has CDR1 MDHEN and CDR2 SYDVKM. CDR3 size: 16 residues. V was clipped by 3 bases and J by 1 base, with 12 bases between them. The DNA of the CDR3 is TGTGCCAGCAGTTTGGGGTGGGAGCTGAACACCGGGGAGCTGTTTTTT. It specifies CASSLGWELNTGELFF.

The CDR3 sequence is CASSRLAAGETQYF. CDR3 in DNA: TGTGCCAGCAGTCGACTAGCCGCGGGAGAGACCCAGTACTTC. The chain is built from TRBV6-1 and TRBJ2-5; 7 nucleotides match TRBD2. The V gene end was trimmed by 5 bases and the J gene end by 4 bases; junction bases not matched to a gene: 7. The length of the CDR3 is 14 residues. Germline V gene data show CDR1 as MNHNS and CDR2 as SASEGT.